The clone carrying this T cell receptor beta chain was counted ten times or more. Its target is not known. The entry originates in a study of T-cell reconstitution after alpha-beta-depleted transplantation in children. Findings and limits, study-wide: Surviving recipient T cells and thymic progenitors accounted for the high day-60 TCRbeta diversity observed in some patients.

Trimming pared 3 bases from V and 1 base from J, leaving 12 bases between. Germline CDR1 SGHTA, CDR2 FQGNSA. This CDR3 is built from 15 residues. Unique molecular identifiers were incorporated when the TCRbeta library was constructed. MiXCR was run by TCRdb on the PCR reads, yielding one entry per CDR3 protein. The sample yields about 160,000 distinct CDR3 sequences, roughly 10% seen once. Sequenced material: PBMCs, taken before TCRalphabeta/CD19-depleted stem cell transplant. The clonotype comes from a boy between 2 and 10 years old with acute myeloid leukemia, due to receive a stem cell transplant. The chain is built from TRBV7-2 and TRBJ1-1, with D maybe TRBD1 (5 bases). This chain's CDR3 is CASSFLDDRNTEAFF. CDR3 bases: TGTGCCAGCAGCTTCCTCGACGACAGGAACACTGAAGCTTTCTTT.